One sample yielded the 15 T cell receptor beta chains listed below, sequenced in a study of cytomegalovirus exposure and HLA in healthy donors. PCR used 60 Vbeta primers and 13 Jbeta primers. The assay was immunoSEQ multiplex PCR, and TCRdb's table has in-frame clones only and misses some. Of 65,000 to 100,000 clones listed, 65% to 80% were seen once; the top ten hold roughly 3%. The specimen was PBMCs. All receptors derive from a man aged 40-50 years in good health and CMV-seronegative.

A few counts support this clone. The gene calls are TRBV7-6 and TRBJ2-7; 7 bases match TRBD2. Germline V gene lookup returns CDR1 SGHVS and CDR2 FNYEAQ. The CDR3 covers 14 residues. V shed 1 base, J shed 3 bases, and the junction held 3 bases outside the gene matches. The chain's CDR3 is CASSLVGEGYEQYF. The CDR3 DNA reads TGTGCCAGCAGCTTAGTCGGGGAGGGCTACGAGCAGTACTTC. Full variable domain (rest looked up from reference TRBV7-6 and TRBJ2-7): GAGVSQSPRYKVTKRGQDVALRCDPISGHVSLYWYRQALGQGPEFLTYFNYEAQQDKSGLPNDRFSAERPEGSISTLTIQRTEQRDSAMYRCASSLVGEGYEQYFGPGTRLTVT.

The rearrangement uses TRBV5-6 and TRBJ1-2; D gene uncertain. Germline-derived CDR1 and CDR2 are SGHDT and YYEEEE. Trimming took 4 bases from V and 0 from J, leaving 13 bases between them. The CDR3 runs 15 residues. CDR3 nucleotide sequence: TGTGCCAGCAGCCACACCGGGGATACTAACTATGGCTACACCTTC. Encoded protein: CASSHTGDTNYGYTF.

The genes are TRBV10-3 and TRBJ1-1; 9 nucleotides agree with TRBD1. Germline V gene lookup returns CDR1 ENHRY and CDR2 SYGVKD. There are 16 residues in the CDR3. The V segment lost 2 bases and the J segment 6 bases; nucleotides outside the gene matches: 10. The CDR3 loop is CAISEGLRDRASEAFF. CDR3 bases: TGTGCCATCAGTGAGGGACTTCGGGACAGGGCCTCTGAAGCTTTCTTT.

The rearrangement joins TRBV6-6 to TRBJ2-3; D remains ambiguous. The CDR3 covers 14 residues. V was trimmed by 2 bases and J by 2 bases, leaving 8 bases between them. Germline V gene data show CDR1 as MNHNY and CDR2 as SVGAGI (reference sequence). CDR3 sequence reads: CASSYSGPTDTQYF. Here the CDR3 DNA reads TGTGCCAGCAGTTACAGTGGGCCCACAGATACGCAGTATTTT.

The chain combines TRBV7-9 with TRBJ2-7; D is perhaps TRBD1 (5 bases). This CDR3 has 17 amino acids. Trimming stripped 1 base from V and 0 bases from J, with 16 bases between. The V gene's germline CDR1 is SEHNR and CDR2 FQNEAQ (reference sequence). The CDR3 DNA follows: TGTGCCAGCAGCTTAGAGGTAGGGGTACAGGCCTCCTACGAGCAGTACTTC. Translation: CASSLEVGVQASYEQYF. Combining the CDR3 with reference TRBV7-9 and TRBJ2-7 gives the whole variable domain DTGVSQNPRHKITKRGQNVTFRCDPISEHNRLYWYRQTLGQGPEFLTYFQNEAQLEKSRLLSDRFSAERPKGSFSTLEIQRTEQGDSAMYLCASSLEVGVQASYEQYFGPGTRLTVT.

This chain links TRBV7-3 with TRBJ2-3; 11 bases are a match to TRBD2. Unmatched junction bases numbered 13, after V lost 7 bases and J lost 4 bases. CDR1 SGHTA and CDR2 FQGTGA come from the germline V gene. The CDR3 is 17 amino acids. The CDR3 spells CASTALVAGGLADTQYF. The CDR3 nucleotides read TGTGCCAGCACCGCCCTGGTAGCGGGGGGGCTGGCAGATACGCAGTATTTT.

The V gene is TRBV15, the J gene TRBJ2-2; 10 nucleotides line up with TRBD1. Germline assignment: CDR1 LNHNV and CDR2 YYDKDF (reference sequence). The CDR3 is 15 amino acids. V shed 5 bases and J 4 bases; nucleotides not matched to a gene: 4. The CDR3 DNA reads as TGTGCCACCAGCGGAAGGGACAGGGGCACCGGGGAGCTGTTTTTT. Amino acids: CATSGRDRGTGELFF.

In this sample, this clone turned up a few times. This sequence joins TRBV7-3 and TRBJ2-1; TRBD2 matches 8 bases. V was clipped by 5 bases and J by 8 bases; unmatched bases: 5. The CDR3 consists of 13 residues. CDR1 is SGHTA, CDR2 FQGTGA, per germline. This chain's CDR3 is CASSPQRGYEQFF. The CDR3 DNA reads as TGTGCCAGCAGCCCCCAGCGGGGGTATGAGCAGTTCTTC.

The V and J genes are TRBV27 and TRBJ1-5; weak D call: TRBD1 (6 bases). V was cut by 10 bases and J by 2 bases, with 24 bases left in between. The CDR3 covers 17 residues. Germline values: CDR1 MNHEY, CDR2 SMNVEV (reference sequence). CDR3 residues: CATAPEGVSFRNQPQHF. CDR3 in DNA: TGTGCCACAGCTCCAGAGGGGGTTTCTTTTCGCAATCAGCCCCAGCATTTT.

The CDR3 region has the DNA TGTGCCAGCAGCGTAGGGGGACAGGGGTACGAGCAGTACTTC. Protein sequence: CASSVGGQGYEQYF. The chain couples TRBV9 to TRBJ2-7; the match to TRBD1 covers 10 bases. Germline V lookup: CDR1 SGDLS, CDR2 YYNGEE. Trimming cost V 0 bases and J 4 bases; bases outside gene matches: 1. The CDR3 covers 14 residues. Together with reference TRBV9 and TRBJ2-7, the CDR3 gives the full variable domain: DSGVTQTPKHLITATGQRVTLRCSPRSGDLSVYWYQQSLDQGLQFLIQYYNGEERAKGNILERFSAQQFPDLHSELNLSSLELGDSALYFCASSVGGQGYEQYFGPGTRLTVT.

The V and J genes are TRBV29-1 and TRBJ2-2; 7 positions match TRBD1. The V and J ends lost 8 bases and 0 bases, in that order; junction bases with no gene match: 6. The germline gives CDR1 SQVTM, CDR2 ANQGSEA. The CDR3 has 14 amino acids. CDR3 sequence (DNA): TGCAGCACGCACAGGGGTTCGAACACCGGGGAGCTGTTTTTT. Amino acids: CSTHRGSNTGELFF.

This clone was counted between two and nine times. V and J are TRBV4-1 and TRBJ2-7, with TRBD1 matching 9 bases. The CDR3 consists of 19 residues. Germline-derived CDR1 and CDR2 are MGHRA and YSYEKL. J lost 3 bases, V lost 0 bases, and 15 bases had no gene match. The CDR3 reads CASSQDLRVTGGKNYEQYF. As DNA, the CDR3 is TGCGCCAGCAGCCAAGATCTGCGGGTAACAGGGGGCAAAAACTACGAGCAGTACTTC.

Points on this clone: No DNA is shown, since the ends of the CDR3 on it are uncertain; the CDR3 is the one TCRdb lists. This chain joins TRBV5-1 and TRBJ1-2; the D segment call TRBD1 is taken from the table without a DNA check. Germline V CDR1 and CDR2: SGHRS, YFSETQ. The CDR3 numbers 16 amino acids, ends counted. CDR3: CASSLVARGTGARRTF.

V gene TRBV4-3 combines with J gene TRBJ2-5, with 12 positions matching TRBD2. TRBJ2-7 matches the DNA end more closely, so the J call is doubtful. Germline values: CDR1 LGHNA, CDR2 YSLEER. The CDR3 totals 16 residues. Written as DNA, the CDR3 is TGCGCCAGCAGCCAAGGGACTAGCGGGGAATTCTACGAGCAGTACTTC. It is translated as CASSQGTSGEFYEQYF.

The genes are TRBV9 and TRBJ1-4, with a tentative D call TRBD1 (6 bases). The CDR3 runs 15 residues. With 4 bases removed from V and 6 bases from J, the gap between germline ends came to 16 bases. The germline gives CDR1 SGDLS, CDR2 YYNGEE. CDR3 amino acids: CASSKTGTLDEKLFF. DNA of the CDR3: TGTGCCAGCAGCAAAACCGGGACACTAGATGAAAAACTGTTTTTT. Drawing the rest from reference TRBV9 and TRBJ1-4, the complete variable domain is DSGVTQTPKHLITATGQRVTLRCSPRSGDLSVYWYQQSLDQGLQFLIQYYNGEERAKGNILERFSAQQFPDLHSELNLSSLELGDSALYFCASSKTGTLDEKLFFGSGTQLSVL.